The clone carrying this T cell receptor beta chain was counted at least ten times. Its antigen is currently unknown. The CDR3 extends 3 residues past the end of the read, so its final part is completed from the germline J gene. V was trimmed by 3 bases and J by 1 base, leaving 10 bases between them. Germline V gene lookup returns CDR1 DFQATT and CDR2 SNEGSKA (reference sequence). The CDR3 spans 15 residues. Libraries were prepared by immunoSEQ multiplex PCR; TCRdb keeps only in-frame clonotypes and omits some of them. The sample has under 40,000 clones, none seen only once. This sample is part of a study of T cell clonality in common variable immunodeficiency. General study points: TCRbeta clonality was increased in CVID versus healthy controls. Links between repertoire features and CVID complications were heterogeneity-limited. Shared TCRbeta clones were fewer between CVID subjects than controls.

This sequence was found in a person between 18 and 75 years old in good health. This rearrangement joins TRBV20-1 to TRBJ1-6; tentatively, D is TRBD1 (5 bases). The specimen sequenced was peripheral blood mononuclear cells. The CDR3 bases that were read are TGCAGTGCTAGGGGGGGTCGTTCCTATAATTCACCC. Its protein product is CSARGGRSYNSP. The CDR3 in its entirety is CSARGGRSYNSPLHF.